This T cell receptor (beta chain) originates from a study of blood T cell repertoires in COVID-19. Study at large: Specimens from acute and convalescent COVID-19 originated in the United States, Italy and Spain. In each case, the material was cDNA or gDNA derived from T cells, B-cell-depleted T cells, or PBMCs.

This clone was seen just once. The CDR3 sequence is 15 residues long. Per the germline V gene, CDR1 is MNHEY and CDR2 is SVGAGI. V was pared by 0 bases and J by 6 bases, with 8 bases of the junction left unmatched. Original processing notes: Estimation of nucleated cell counts was performed using reference gene primer amplification. Profiled with immunoSEQ multiplex PCR; TCRdb holds only in-frame clones, not every one. Clonal size and the V and J genes are those of that table, whereas D and trimming came from the DNA. Seen here are around 60,000 clones, approximately 80% observed once, and the top ten hold just under 15%.

The sequencing input was peripheral blood. This clonotype was obtained from a man of 80 years or more with acute or convalescent COVID-19. The chain couples TRBV6-5 to TRBJ2-7, with 7 bases aligning to TRBD1. CDR3 DNA sequence: TGTGCCAGCAGTTACTCCTCCCCGACAGGGACCGAGCAGTACTTC. This codes for CASSYSSPTGTEQYF.